One T cell receptor beta chain is described in this entry. Both 60 Vbeta primers and 13 Jbeta primers went into the PCR. Repertoires were generated with immunoSEQ multiplex PCR, while TCRdb's copy carries only in-frame clones and drops some. Found here are around 200,000 clones, roughly 90% of them singletons; the top ten hold 0.25% to 0.4%. The sample is drawn from a study of cytomegalovirus exposure and HLA in healthy donors. The receptor comes from a woman in her twenties or thirties in good health and CMV-seronegative. The sample was PBMCs.

In nucleotides, the CDR3 is TGTGCCAGCAGCTCCCTCGGACAGGAGGAGCAGCCCCAGCATTTT. The encoded protein is CASSSLGQEEQPQHF. J is TRBJ1-5 and V is TRBV5-8; 7 bases align to TRBD1. This CDR3 region has 15 residues. Unmatched junction bases numbered 10, after V lost 3 bases and J lost 7 bases. Germline values: CDR1 SGHTS, CDR2 YDEGEE.